These 21 T cell receptor beta chains were sequenced from one sample in a study of T cell repertoires in ileal Crohn's disease. Data came from immunoSEQ multiplex PCR; TCRdb stores just in-frame clones and leaves some out. Of 13,000 to 15,000 clones in the sample, about three quarters are singletons; the top ten hold approximately 4.5%. Stated time point: neoterminal ileum biopsy at postoperative endoscopy, about 6 months after surgery. Sequencing was performed on ileal tissue. The receptors here all came from an adult with Crohn's disease.

V gene TRBV2 combines with J gene TRBJ1-2; possible D gene TRBD1, 6 bases. CDR3 length: 14 amino acids. Trimming removed 0 bases from V and 8 bases from J, with 13 bases in between. Germline V CDR1 and CDR2: SNHLY, FYNNEI. CDR3 nucleotides: TGTGCCAGCAGTGAAGCTGTGGGGGCGGGAGGCTACACCTTC. Amino acid sequence: CASSEAVGAGGYTF.

The genes are TRBV7-2 and TRBJ2-1, with D perhaps TRBD2 (5 bases). Per germline, CDR1 SGHTA and CDR2 FQGNSA. The CDR3 has 15 amino acids. V gave up 1 base and J gave up 6 bases, with 13 bases separating them. This CDR3 is CASSLVSGFLNEQFF. CDR3 in DNA: TGTGCCAGCAGCTTAGTCAGCGGCTTCCTCAATGAGCAGTTCTTC.

The V call is TRBV19, the J call TRBJ2-7, with D maybe TRBD2 (6 bases). Germline V gene lookup returns CDR1 LNHDA and CDR2 SQIVND (reference sequence). V was cut by 5 bases and J by 3 bases, with 11 bases left in between. CDR3 size: 13 residues. Here the CDR3 DNA reads TGTGCCAGTAGTCGGGGGAGTAACTACGAGCAGTACTTC. Translating gives CASSRGSNYEQYF.

The rearrangement uses TRBV19 and TRBJ2-5; 7 bases are a match to TRBD2. In germline, CDR1 is LNHDA, CDR2 SQIVND (reference sequence). This CDR3 region has 15 residues. Trimming took 3 bases from V and 4 from J; bases not matched to a gene: 8. The CDR3 region has the DNA TGTGCCAGTAGTATCGGAGCCCAGCGGGGAGAGACCCAGTACTTC. Its protein is CASSIGAQRGETQYF.

The chain combines TRBV5-6 with TRBJ2-5; no reliable D call. The germline V and J ends were trimmed by 4 bases and 0 bases, with 1 base remaining between them. Germline loops: CDR1 SGHDT, CDR2 YYEEEE. This CDR3 region has 11 residues. CDR3 DNA sequence: TGTGCCAGCAGCCACCAAGAGACCCAGTACTTC. Amino acid sequence: CASSHQETQYF.

The chain employs TRBV5-1 and TRBJ2-1, with D hard to call. The CDR3 runs to 13 residues. V lost 0 bases to trimming and J lost 10 bases, with 11 bases between them. CDR1 is SGHRS and CDR2 is YFSETQ in the germline V gene. The CDR3 region is CASSLDAAGEQFF. As DNA, the CDR3 is TGCGCCAGCAGCTTGGACGCGGCTGGGGAGCAGTTCTTC.

The rearrangement joins TRBV2 to TRBJ1-3; no clear D. CDR1 and CDR2 (germline): SNHLY, FYNNEI. CDR3 length: 13 residues. Trimming pared 10 bases from V and 0 bases from J, leaving 10 bases between. CDR3 loop: CATRRNSGNTIYF. CDR3 bases: TGTGCCACCAGACGGAACTCTGGAAACACCATATATTTT.

The genes are TRBV5-4 and TRBJ2-3; tentative D call: TRBD1 (7 bases). Germline CDR1 reads SGHNT; CDR2 reads YYREEE (reference sequence). This CDR3 spans 15 amino acids. Trimming removed 3 bases from V and 1 base from J, with 12 bases in between. CDR3 sequence reads: CASSWRDRRTDTQYF. The DNA for the CDR3 is TGTGCCAGCAGCTGGAGGGACAGACGCACAGATACGCAGTATTTT.

The chain recombines TRBV18 with TRBJ2-7; no clear D. The CDR3 contains 14 residues. V was pared by 2 bases and J by 2 bases, with 10 bases between. The germline CDR1 and CDR2 sequences are KGHSH and LQKENI. The CDR3 is CASSPSSSTYEQYF. DNA of the CDR3: TGTGCCAGCTCACCAAGTAGTTCCACCTACGAGCAGTACTTC.

This chain uses TRBV19 with TRBJ2-1; the match to TRBD1 covers 7 bases. The germline V gene has CDR1 LNHDA and CDR2 SQIVND (reference sequence). CDR3 length: 13 residues. Trimming at V came to 3 bases and at J to 14 bases, leaving 10 bases not matched to a gene. CDR3 in amino acids: CASSIPKTGIEFF. In nucleotides, the CDR3 is TGTGCCAGTAGTATTCCCAAGACAGGGATTGAGTTCTTC.

This clone was seen only once. The CDR3 sequence: CASSPRDGYVEQYF. Here the CDR3 DNA reads TGTGCCAGCTCACCAAGGGACGGCTACGTGGAGCAGTACTTC. V usage is TRBV18 and J usage is TRBJ2-7; possibly TRBD1 or TRBD2 for D (5 bases each). Germline CDR1 and CDR2: KGHSH and LQKENI. The CDR3 runs to 14 residues. V lost 2 bases to trimming and J lost 7 bases, with 15 bases between them.

This chain links TRBV11-1 with TRBJ1-2; 10 nucleotides align to TRBD1. Germline CDR1 SGHAT, CDR2 FQDESV (reference sequence). J gave up 2 bases and V 4 bases, and 7 bases lay outside the gene matches. The CDR3 consists of 16 residues. CDR3 in DNA: TGTGCCAGCAGCTCTGATCCGGGACAGGGGAACTATGGCTACACCTTC. This encodes CASSSDPGQGNYGYTF.

The chain uses TRBV7-2 and TRBJ1-6, with D possibly matching TRBD1 (6 bases). The length of the CDR3 is 15 residues. The germline V gene encodes CDR1 SGHTA and CDR2 FQGNSA. The V end was cut by 3 bases, the J end by 7 bases, with 13 bases between. The CDR3 bases are TGTGCCAGCAGCTTGCAAAGGACAGTAAATTCACCCCTCCACTTT. Amino acid sequence: CASSLQRTVNSPLHF. Supplemented by reference TRBV7-2 and TRBJ1-6, the full variable domain reads GAGVSQSPSNKVTEKGKDVELRCDPISGHTALYWYRQSLGQGLEFLIYFQGNSAPDKSGLPSDRFSAERTGGSVSTLTIQRTQQEDSAVYLCASSLQRTVNSPLHFGNGTRLTVT.

The V gene is TRBV7-2, the J gene TRBJ1-2; perhaps TRBD1 as D (5 bases). Germline assignment: CDR1 SGHTA and CDR2 FQGNSA. This CDR3 spans 17 amino acids. V shed 1 base and J shed 4 bases, with 19 bases lying between them. The CDR3 nucleotides are TGTGCCAGCAGCTTAGGAGCAGGGCCCCGATATAGCTATGGCTACACCTTC. Residues: CASSLGAGPRYSYGYTF.

The V call is TRBV6-5, the J call TRBJ1-2; D is unclear. Germline V gene lookup returns CDR1 MNHEY and CDR2 SVGAGI. V was pared by 4 bases and J by 7 bases, with 10 bases between. The CDR3 has 12 residues. The CDR3 sequence is CASSSGVGGYTF. DNA of the CDR3: TGTGCCAGCAGTTCCGGGGTCGGTGGCTACACCTTC.

The rearrangement joins TRBV5-1 to TRBJ2-2; no clear D gene. From germline, CDR1 is SGHRS and CDR2 YFSETQ. The length of the CDR3 is 14 residues. V was clipped by 4 bases and J by 7 bases, with 14 bases between them. The DNA of the CDR3 is TGCGCCAGCAGCCACGGTCCGGCGGACGGGGAGCTGTTTTTT. This sequence encodes CASSHGPADGELFF.

This clone was seen a handful of times. The chain has TRBV7-2 and TRBJ2-7, with a weak D call TRBD2 (6 bases). The CDR3 has 15 amino acids. From germline, CDR1 is SGHTA and CDR2 FQGNSA. V was clipped by 4 bases and J by 2 bases, with 15 bases between them. The CDR3 spells CASSSLAEGTYEQYF. The CDR3 coding sequence is TGTGCCAGCAGCTCCTTAGCGGAGGGAACCTACGAGCAGTACTTC.

The sample holds one count of this clone. The chain employs TRBV15 and TRBJ2-7, with 9 positions matching TRBD1. The CDR3 has 15 residues. Germline CDR1 reads LNHNV; CDR2 reads YYDKDF (reference sequence). The trim removed 0 bases at V and 5 bases at J, leaving 5 bases unmatched. CDR3 coding DNA: TGTGCCACCAGCAGAGAGGGACAGGGTGGCCACGAGCAGTACTTC. Residues: CATSREGQGGHEQYF. Supplemented by reference TRBV15 and TRBJ2-7, the full variable domain reads DAMVIQNPRYQVTQFGKPVTLSCSQTLNHNVMYWYQQKSSQAPKLLFHYYDKDFNNEADTPDNFQSRRPNTSFCFLDIRSPGLGDTAMYLCATSREGQGGHEQYFGPGTRLTVT.

This clone was counted a single time. This chain's CDR3 is CASRPGTGYTGELFF. DNA for the CDR3: TGTGCCAGCAGGCCCGGGACAGGGTACACCGGGGAGCTGTTTTTT. The V gene is TRBV6-5, the J gene TRBJ2-2, with 9 bases fitting TRBD1. This CDR3 has 15 residues. V trimming: 6 bases; J trimming: 3 bases; junction bases outside the gene matches: 5. CDR1 and CDR2 from the germline V gene are MNHEY and SVGAGI.

The chain employs TRBV7-8 and TRBJ2-3; D is ambiguous. The V gene's germline CDR1 is SGHVS and CDR2 FQNEAQ. V lost 4 bases, J lost 5 bases, and 7 bases lay in between. This CDR3 comprises 12 residues. Here the CDR3 reads CASSSMGDTQYF. Written as DNA, the CDR3 is TGTGCCAGCAGCTCTATGGGAGATACGCAGTATTTT.

V gene TRBV4-3 combines with J gene TRBJ1-2; 7 bases fit TRBD1. V shed 0 bases, J shed 4 bases, and the junction held 5 bases outside the gene matches. CDR1 and CDR2 from the germline V gene are LGHNA and YSLEER. This CDR3 has 15 amino acids. CDR3: CASSQETGPSYGYTF. For the CDR3, the DNA is TGCGCCAGCAGCCAAGAGACAGGGCCAAGCTATGGCTACACCTTC.